The 4 T cell receptor beta chains below come from one sample, sequenced in a study of cytomegalovirus exposure and HLA in healthy donors. PCR used 60 Vbeta primers and 13 Jbeta primers. Only in-frame clones appear in the TCRdb table, and some are missing; sequencing was by immunoSEQ multiplex PCR. The top ten clones hold under 3% of a sample with 250,000 to 350,000 clones, under 80% of them seen once. The sequenced material came from PBMCs. These receptors all come from a female donor in good health and CMV-seronegative.

This clone has a single count. V and J are TRBV19 and TRBJ2-3, with 12 bases lining up with TRBD2. Germline loops: CDR1 LNHDA, CDR2 SQIVND (reference sequence). The ends lost 5 bases at V and 4 bases at J; junction bases unmatched: 7. The CDR3 extends over 16 amino acids. The CDR3 region has the DNA TGTGCCAGTAGTCCCCGACTAGCGGGAGTGGCAGATACGCAGTATTTT. This encodes CASSPRLAGVADTQYF.

V and J are TRBV7-2 and TRBJ2-1; the match to TRBD2 covers 12 bases. The CDR3 contains 17 residues. Trimming removed 5 bases from V and 7 bases from J; junction bases left unmatched: 12. Germline CDR1 SGHTA, CDR2 FQGNSA. The CDR3 coding sequence is TGTGCCAGCAGCCCGCGGGCTAGCGGGAGGGCCACAAATGAGCAGTTCTTC. Its translation: CASSPRASGRATNEQFF.

This clone appeared a few times. V gene TRBV28 combines with J gene TRBJ1-5, with 8 nucleotides matching TRBD1. Germline V gene sequence: CDR1 MDHEN, CDR2 SYDVKM. The ends lost 5 bases at V and 0 bases at J; junction bases unmatched: 9. The CDR3 spans 17 residues. Written as DNA, the CDR3 is TGTGCCAGCAGTGCCTTGACAGGGGATTATAGCAATCAGCCCCAGCATTTT. It encodes CASSALTGDYSNQPQHF. Full variable domain (outside the CDR3, taken from reference TRBV28 and TRBJ1-5): DVKVTQSSRYLVKRTGEKVFLECVQDMDHENMFWYRQDPGLGLRLIYFSYDVKMKEKGDIPEGYSVSREKKERFSLILESASTNQTSMYLCASSALTGDYSNQPQHFGDGTRLSIL.

V and J are TRBV5-5 and TRBJ2-5; maybe TRBD1 (6 bases). V gave up 3 bases and J gave up 5 bases, with 11 bases separating them. The CDR3 totals 13 residues. CDR1 is SGHKS, CDR2 YYEKEE, per germline (reference sequence). The CDR3 sequence: CASSSRGGETQYF. The CDR3 bases are TGTGCCAGCAGCTCCAGGGGTGGGGAGACCCAGTACTTC.